The 32 T cell receptor beta chains below all came from one sample that was sequenced in a study of cytomegalovirus exposure and HLA in healthy donors. With 60 Vbeta and 13 Jbeta primers, the PCR was carried out. The data were produced by immunoSEQ multiplex PCR, yet TCRdb's version contains in-frame clones alone and is incomplete. The sample lists some 130,000 clones, 76% seen once, with around 3.1% in the top ten. The sequenced sample was PBMCs. These receptors originate from a man in his forties in good health and CMV-seronegative.

The V call is TRBV7-9, the J call TRBJ2-7; 7 bases map to TRBD2. Unmatched junction bases numbered 4, after V lost 5 bases and J lost 3 bases. CDR1 SEHNR and CDR2 FQNEAQ come from the germline V gene (reference sequence). The length of the CDR3 is 13 residues. The chain's CDR3 is CASSPPGGYEQYF. The CDR3 DNA sequence: TGTGCCAGCAGCCCACCGGGGGGCTACGAGCAGTACTTC.

Details on this clone: No conserved phenylalanine or tryptophan is present at the end of the CDR3, so a read error is the likely explanation. The rearrangement uses TRBV29-1 and TRBJ1-2, with D hard to call. The V gene lost 1 base and the J gene lost 4 bases, with 7 bases spanning the gap. Germline loops: CDR1 SQVTM, CDR2 ANQGSEA. CDR3 size: 12 residues. The CDR3 region has the DNA TGCAGCGTTGAAGTACAGCTCTATGGCTACACCCTC. Its protein is CSVEVQLYGYTL.

This clone appeared once. The chain combines TRBV29-1 with TRBJ1-2; D remains ambiguous. CDR1 is SQVTM and CDR2 is ANQGSEA in the germline V gene. The V and J ends lost 7 bases and 3 bases respectively, with 24 bases between them. The CDR3 runs 16 residues. The DNA for the CDR3 is TGCAGCGCCAACGAGGTACAAAGGAACCTGGACTATGGCTACACCTTC. This sequence encodes CSANEVQRNLDYGYTF.

This chain links TRBV7-8 with TRBJ1-1; perhaps TRBD1 as D (6 bases). This CDR3 contains 14 residues. In germline, CDR1 is SGHVS, CDR2 FQNEAQ. V lost 5 bases and J 1 base, leaving 11 bases between the germline ends. The CDR3 DNA follows: TGTGCCAGCAGCCCGGGACATACGAACACTGAAGCTTTCTTT. Amino acid sequence: CASSPGHTNTEAFF.

This clone was detected a few times. The chain joins TRBV29-1 to TRBJ2-4; 7 nucleotides align to TRBD2. Losses at the gene ends were 6 bases for V and 0 bases for J; bases not matched to a gene: 8. Germline V gives CDR1 SQVTM, CDR2 ANQGSEA. The CDR3 totals 15 residues. CDR3 coding DNA: TGCAGCGTCCTAACTATAGCGGGAGCCAAAAACATTCAGTACTTC. Its translation: CSVLTIAGAKNIQYF.

The chain has TRBV7-2 and TRBJ2-7; D gene uncertain. Germline V gene data show CDR1 as SGHTA and CDR2 as FQGNSA. There are 13 residues in the CDR3. V was clipped by 5 bases and J by 4 bases, with 12 bases between them. CDR3 protein: CASSPSPRYEQYF. DNA for the CDR3: TGTGCCAGCAGCCCGTCACCGAGGTACGAGCAGTACTTC.

In nucleotides, the CDR3 is TGCGCCAGCAGCTTTGCCGCGGGGGGCGACTACAATGAGCAGTTCTTC. Residues: CASSFAAGGDYNEQFF. The V and J genes are TRBV5-1 and TRBJ2-1, with TRBD2 matching over 8 bases. The CDR3 covers 16 residues. Per germline, CDR1 SGHRS and CDR2 YFSETQ. V was clipped by 2 bases and J by 3 bases; unmatched bases: 7.

The chain joins TRBV4-3 to TRBJ1-3; D is possibly TRBD1 (6 bases). The CDR3 spans 15 residues. V dropped 4 bases and J dropped 1 base, with 11 bases sitting between them. Germline V gives CDR1 LGHNA, CDR2 YSLEER. CDR3 residues: CASSLGATSGNTIYF. CDR3 DNA sequence: TGCGCCAGCAGCCTGGGGGCGACTTCTGGAAACACCATATATTTT.

The gene calls are TRBV30 and TRBJ2-1; TRBD2 matches 14 bases. The junction had 4 bases not matched to a gene; V was cut back by 3 bases and J by 3 bases. Germline V gene lookup returns CDR1 GTSNPN and CDR2 SVGIG (reference sequence). This CDR3 is 16 amino acids long. CDR3 protein: CAWSGTSGSYYNEQFF. CDR3 DNA sequence: TGTGCCTGGAGCGGGACTAGCGGGAGTTACTACAATGAGCAGTTCTTC.

The V gene is TRBV29-1, the J gene TRBJ2-1, with 7 bases aligning to TRBD1. CDR1 and CDR2 from the germline V gene are SQVTM and ANQGSEA. The CDR3 is 14 amino acids. The V and J ends lost 6 bases and 6 bases, in that order; junction bases with no gene match: 11. CDR3 sequence reads: CSVLTGQLRNEQFF. The CDR3, as DNA: TGCAGCGTGCTGACAGGGCAGCTCCGCAATGAGCAGTTCTTC.

V and J are TRBV27 and TRBJ2-3, with 7 bases identical to TRBD2. Germline V gene data show CDR1 as MNHEY and CDR2 as SMNVEV (reference sequence). The J segment lost 4 bases and the V segment lost 2 bases, leaving 6 bases of the junction unmatched. The CDR3 sequence is 15 residues long. CDR3 amino acids: CASSLQAGVADTQYF. CDR3 nucleotide sequence: TGTGCCAGCAGTTTACAGGCGGGAGTAGCAGATACGCAGTATTTT.

The chain has TRBV25-1 and TRBJ2-5, with a tentative D call TRBD2 (6 bases). Germline CDR1 reads MGHDK; CDR2 reads SYGVNS. The germline V and J ends were trimmed by 2 bases and 6 bases, with 13 bases remaining between them. This CDR3 is built from 14 residues. The chain's CDR3 is CASSEGWGRQTQYF. In nucleotides, the CDR3 is TGTGCCAGCAGTGAAGGTTGGGGGAGGCAGACCCAGTACTTC.

This chain links TRBV6-5 with TRBJ1-1; 8 bases map to TRBD1. CDR1 and CDR2 from the germline V gene are MNHEY and SVGAGI. There are 15 residues in the CDR3. V gave up 0 bases and J gave up 1 base; unmatched junction bases: 1. The chain's CDR3 is CASSYSQGANTEAFF. The CDR3 DNA follows: TGTGCCAGCAGTTACTCGCAGGGGGCGAACACTGAAGCTTTCTTT.

The chain combines TRBV13 with TRBJ1-1, with D unresolved. Trimming removed 8 bases at V and 0 bases at J, with 10 bases between. CDR1 is PRHDT, CDR2 FYEKMQ, per germline (reference sequence). The CDR3 sequence is 13 residues long. This chain's CDR3 is CASCVQLNTEAFF. DNA for the CDR3: TGTGCCAGCTGCGTACAGCTGAACACTGAAGCTTTCTTT.

This clone was counted a few times. This chain uses TRBV5-1 with TRBJ2-3; 7 bases are a match to TRBD2. CDR3 length: 15 residues. V was pared by 0 bases and J by 0 bases, with 1 base of the junction left unmatched. The germline CDR1 and CDR2 sequences are SGHRS and YFSETQ. This chain's CDR3 is CASSLDGGSTDTQYF. CDR3 DNA sequence: TGCGCCAGCAGCTTGGACGGGGGGAGCACAGATACGCAGTATTTT.

The chain recombines TRBV5-1 with TRBJ2-3; possible D gene TRBD2, 5 bases. Germline V gene data show CDR1 as SGHRS and CDR2 as YFSETQ. V gave up 0 bases and J gave up 1 base, with 12 bases separating them. The CDR3 runs 16 residues. The CDR3 here is CASSLVVGAGTDTQYF. CDR3 nucleotide sequence: TGCGCCAGCAGCTTGGTTGTAGGAGCGGGCACAGATACGCAGTATTTT.

The chain employs TRBV10-1 and TRBJ2-7; 9 bases agree with TRBD1. Looked up from germline, CDR1 is WNHNN and CDR2 is SYGVQD (reference sequence). The CDR3 consists of 14 residues. After removal of 6 bases from V and 0 bases from J, the junction contained 3 bases not matched to a gene. The chain's CDR3 is CASSRDRVSYEQYF. CDR3 coding DNA: TGCGCCAGCAGCCGGGACAGGGTCTCCTACGAGCAGTACTTC.

The chain employs TRBV5-1 and TRBJ1-4; perhaps TRBD1 as D (6 bases). The CDR3 totals 15 residues. The V gene lost 6 bases and the J gene lost 7 bases, with 19 bases spanning the gap. In germline, CDR1 is SGHRS, CDR2 YFSETQ. This CDR3 is CASNNGWQGPEKLFF. CDR3 coding DNA: TGCGCCAGCAACAACGGATGGCAGGGGCCTGAAAAACTGTTTTTT.

The chain links TRBV29-1 to TRBJ2-7, with TRBD1 matching over 9 bases. Germline V gene sequence: CDR1 SQVTM, CDR2 ANQGSEA. This CDR3 is built from 14 residues. V lost 3 bases to trimming and J lost 6 bases; unmatched junction nucleotides: 9. CDR3 DNA: TGCAGCGTTGAGCTGGGACAGGGAGACGTCGAGCAGTACTTC. Amino acid sequence: CSVELGQGDVEQYF.

This rearrangement joins TRBV5-4 to TRBJ2-5, with 9 bases fitting TRBD1. The V segment lost 4 bases and the J segment 2 bases; nucleotides outside the gene matches: 6. Germline-derived CDR1 and CDR2 are SGHNT and YYREEE (reference sequence). The CDR3 consists of 15 residues. The CDR3 spells CASSKYRGRQETQYF. CDR3 sequence (DNA): TGTGCCAGCAGCAAGTACAGGGGGCGACAAGAGACCCAGTACTTC.

The chain couples TRBV30 to TRBJ2-2, with a tentative D call TRBD1 (6 bases). This CDR3 contains 14 residues. The germline V gene has CDR1 GTSNPN and CDR2 SVGIG (reference sequence). Trimming removed 6 bases from V and 1 base from J, with 12 bases in between. The CDR3 sequence is CACTRGKNTGELFF. Here the CDR3 DNA reads TGTGCCTGCACTAGGGGGAAGAACACCGGGGAGCTGTTTTTT.

The chain combines TRBV6-6 with TRBJ2-3; TRBD2 might be the D (6 bases). CDR3 length: 13 amino acids. Trimming pared 5 bases from V and 2 bases from J, leaving 8 bases between. Germline V gene sequence: CDR1 MNHNY, CDR2 SVGAGI (reference sequence). The CDR3 reads CASSAGYTDTQYF. Written as DNA, the CDR3 is TGTGCCAGCAGTGCGGGATACACAGATACGCAGTATTTT.

The rearrangement uses TRBV4-2 and TRBJ1-3; 10 bases line up with TRBD1. V shed 4 bases and J 0 bases; nucleotides not matched to a gene: 9. The germline gives CDR1 LGHNA, CDR2 YNFKEQ. The CDR3 has 18 residues. The CDR3 spells CASSPSGTGVSSGNTIYF. DNA of the CDR3: TGTGCCAGCAGCCCCTCGGGGACAGGGGTTAGCTCTGGAAACACCATATATTTT.

The chain joins TRBV18 to TRBJ2-6; TRBD1 might be the D (6 bases). This CDR3 region has 19 residues. Trimming shortened V by 1 base and J by 0 bases, and 16 bases separated the two germline ends. Germline V gives CDR1 KGHSH, CDR2 LQKENI. The CDR3 protein is CASSPRGDRTLSGANVLTF. In DNA, the CDR3 is TGTGCCAGCTCACCACGGGGAGACAGGACGCTCTCTGGGGCCAACGTCCTGACTTTC.

The J gene is TRBJ1-3, the V gene TRBV5-4; 8 nucleotides line up with TRBD1. V gave up 3 bases and J gave up 0 bases; unmatched junction bases: 8. The CDR3 covers 17 residues. Germline V CDR1 and CDR2: SGHNT, YYREEE (reference sequence). CDR3 sequence: CASSSLGQGTSGNTIYF. The CDR3, as DNA: TGTGCCAGCAGCTCCCTCGGACAGGGCACCTCTGGAAACACCATATATTTT.

Worth noting for this clone: Other DNA sequences of this sample code for an identical CDR3. The chain uses TRBV5-1 and TRBJ1-2, with D unresolved. The CDR3 sequence is 12 residues long. Germline values: CDR1 SGHRS, CDR2 YFSETQ. V was pared by 0 bases and J by 6 bases, with 6 bases between. CDR3 bases: TGCGCCAGCAGCTTGGATAGAGATGGCTACACCTTC. It codes for CASSLDRDGYTF.

The V and J genes are TRBV5-1 and TRBJ1-2; D is possibly TRBD1 (6 bases). The germline V and J ends were trimmed by 6 bases and 2 bases, with 14 bases remaining between them. CDR1 is SGHRS, CDR2 YFSETQ, per germline. This CDR3 has 14 amino acids. The CDR3 spells CASTLMQGNYGYTF. The CDR3 DNA is TGCGCCAGCACCCTAATGCAGGGGAACTATGGCTACACCTTC.

The gene calls are TRBV5-3 and TRBJ2-1, with 13 positions matching TRBD2. TRBV5-3 counts as an open reading frame of uncertain function. V lost 4 bases to trimming and J lost 1 base; unmatched junction nucleotides: 11. This CDR3 has 19 amino acids. The CDR3 region has the DNA TGTGCCAGAAGCCTGGGCGGACTAGCGGGAGCCCTGTCCTACAATGAGCAGTTCTTC. It encodes CARSLGGLAGALSYNEQFF.

The genes are TRBV5-5 and TRBJ1-1; D is unresolved. The CDR3 is 18 amino acids. The V end lost 4 bases, the J end lost 0 bases, and 22 bases lay between the germline ends. Germline V CDR1 and CDR2: SGHKS, YYEKEE (reference sequence). In DNA, the CDR3 is TGTGCCAGCAGCGGAATCAGATCGGGTTTAAGGATGAACACTGAAGCTTTCTTT. It specifies CASSGIRSGLRMNTEAFF. The whole variable domain, remainder taken from reference TRBV5-5 and TRBJ1-1, is DAGVTQSPTHLIKTRGQQVTLRCSPISGHKSVSWYQQVLGQGPQFIFQYYEKEERGRGNFPDRFSARQFPNYSSELNVNALLLGDSALYLCASSGIRSGLRMNTEAFFGQGTRLTVV.

CDR3 residues: CASSPAVAGTEAFF. The CDR3 coding sequence is TGTGCCAGCAGCCCCGCGGTTGCGGGCACTGAAGCTTTCTTT. V and J are TRBV11-2 and TRBJ1-1; D is unclear. Trimming removed 5 bases at V and 4 bases at J, with 14 bases between. This CDR3 has 14 amino acids. Per the germline V gene, CDR1 is SGHAT and CDR2 is FQNNGV.

The chain couples TRBV6-5 to TRBJ2-2; TRBD1 might be the D (5 bases). V was shortened by 3 bases and J by 4 bases, with 15 bases between the two germline ends. This CDR3 is 16 amino acids long. Germline V gene lookup returns CDR1 MNHEY and CDR2 SVGAGI. The CDR3 DNA is TGTGCCAGCAGTTATGGGCCAGGGTGGCGCACCGGGGAGCTGTTTTTT. The encoded protein is CASSYGPGWRTGELFF.

As regards this clone: Mismatch with germline at one junction end may stem from a read error. Other nucleotide sequences in the sample specify the same CDR3. This chain links TRBV19 with TRBJ2-3; 8 nucleotides align to TRBD1. CDR1 is LNHDA and CDR2 is SQIVND in the germline V gene (reference sequence). The CDR3 runs 16 residues. CDR3 nucleotide sequence: TGCGCCAGTACGGACAGGGCAATAACTAGCACAGATACGCAGTATTTT. Protein product: CASTDRAITSTDTQYF. Together with reference TRBV19 and TRBJ2-3, the CDR3 gives the full variable domain: DGGITQSPKYLFRKEGQNVTLSCEQNLNHDAMYWYRQDPGQGLRLIYYSQIVNDFQKGDIAEGYSVSREKKESFPLTVTSAQKNPTAFYLCASTDRAITSTDTQYFGPGTRLTVL.